This T cell receptor beta chain comes out of a study of CD8 T cells in Susac syndrome. An input of roughly 0.5 to 1 ug of RNA was subjected to reverse transcription using random hexamers. TCRdb fed the immunoSEQ multiplex PCR reads into MiXCR, producing one record per CDR3 protein. The table records approximately 180,000 distinct CDR3 sequences, about 91% of them present only once. CDR3 length: 14 residues. V was clipped by 6 bases and J by 0 bases, with 12 bases between them. Germline V gene sequence: CDR1 LNHDA, CDR2 SQIVND (reference sequence). The sample comprised CD4+ T cells from PBMCs. The V and J genes are TRBV19 and TRBJ2-7, with a possible D match to TRBD2 (5 bases). This TCR was recovered from a human donor with Susac syndrome. The CDR3 nucleotides are TGTGCCAGTAGAAAAGCGGAGAGCTCCTACGAGCAGTACTTC. Amino acid sequence: CASRKAESSYEQYF.